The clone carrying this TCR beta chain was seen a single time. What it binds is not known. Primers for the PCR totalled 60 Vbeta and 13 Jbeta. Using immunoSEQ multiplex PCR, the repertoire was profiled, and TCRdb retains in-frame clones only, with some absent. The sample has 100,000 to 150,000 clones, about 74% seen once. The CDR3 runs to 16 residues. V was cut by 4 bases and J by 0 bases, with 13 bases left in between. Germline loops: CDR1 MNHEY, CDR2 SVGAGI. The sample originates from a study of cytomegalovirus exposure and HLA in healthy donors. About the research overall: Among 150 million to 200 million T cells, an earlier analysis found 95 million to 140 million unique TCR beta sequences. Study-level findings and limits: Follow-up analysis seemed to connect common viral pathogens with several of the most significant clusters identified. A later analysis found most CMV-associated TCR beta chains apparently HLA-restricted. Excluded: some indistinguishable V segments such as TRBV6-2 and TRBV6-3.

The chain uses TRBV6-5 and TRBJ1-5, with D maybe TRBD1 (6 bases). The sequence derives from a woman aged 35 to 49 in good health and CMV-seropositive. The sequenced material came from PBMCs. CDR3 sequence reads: CASSSQGHYSNQPQHF. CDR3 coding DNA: TGTGCCAGCAGTTCCCAGGGGCACTATAGCAATCAGCCCCAGCATTTT.